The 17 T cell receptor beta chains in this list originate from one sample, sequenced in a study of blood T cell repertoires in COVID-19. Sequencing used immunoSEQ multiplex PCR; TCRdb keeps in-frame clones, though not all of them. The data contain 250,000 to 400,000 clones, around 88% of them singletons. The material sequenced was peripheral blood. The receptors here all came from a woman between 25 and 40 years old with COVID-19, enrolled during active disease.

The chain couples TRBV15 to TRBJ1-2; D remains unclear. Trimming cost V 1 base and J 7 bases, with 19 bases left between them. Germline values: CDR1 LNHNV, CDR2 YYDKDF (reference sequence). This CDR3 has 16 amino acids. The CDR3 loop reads CATSRAYGGTFGGYTF. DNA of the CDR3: TGTGCCACCAGCAGAGCATACGGCGGTACATTTGGTGGCTACACCTTC.

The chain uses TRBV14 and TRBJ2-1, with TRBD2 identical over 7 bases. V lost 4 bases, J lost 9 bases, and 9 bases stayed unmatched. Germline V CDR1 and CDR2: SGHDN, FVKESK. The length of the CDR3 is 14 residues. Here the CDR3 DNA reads TGTGCCAGCAGCCCAATCGGGGGGAAAATTGAGCAGTTCTTC. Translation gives CASSPIGGKIEQFF.

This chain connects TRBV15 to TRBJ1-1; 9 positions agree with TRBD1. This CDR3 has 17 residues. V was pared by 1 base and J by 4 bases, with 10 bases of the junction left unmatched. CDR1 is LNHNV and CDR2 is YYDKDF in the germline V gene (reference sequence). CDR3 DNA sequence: TGTGCCACCAGCAGAGTTAGGACAGGGGACTTAGGCACTGAAGCTTTCTTT. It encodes CATSRVRTGDLGTEAFF.

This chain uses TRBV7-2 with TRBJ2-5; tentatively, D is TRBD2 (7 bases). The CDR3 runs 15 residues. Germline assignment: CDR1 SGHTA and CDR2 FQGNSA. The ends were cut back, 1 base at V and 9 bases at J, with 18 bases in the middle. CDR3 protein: CASSLGGLGGVSQYF. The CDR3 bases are TGTGCCAGCAGCTTAGGAGGACTAGGGGGAGTTTCCCAGTACTTC.

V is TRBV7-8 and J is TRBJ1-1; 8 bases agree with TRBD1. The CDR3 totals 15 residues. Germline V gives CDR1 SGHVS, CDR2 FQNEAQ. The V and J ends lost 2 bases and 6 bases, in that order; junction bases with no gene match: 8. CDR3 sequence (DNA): TGTGCCAGCAGCTTACAGGACGGGACAGGAGCTGAAGCTTTCTTT. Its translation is CASSLQDGTGAEAFF.

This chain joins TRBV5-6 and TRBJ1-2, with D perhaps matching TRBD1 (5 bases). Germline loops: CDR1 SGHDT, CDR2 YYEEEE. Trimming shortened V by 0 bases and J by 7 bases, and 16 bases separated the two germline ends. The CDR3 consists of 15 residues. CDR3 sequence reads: CASSLDQPGSFGYTF. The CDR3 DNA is TGTGCCAGCAGCTTGGATCAGCCAGGGTCTTTTGGCTACACCTTC.

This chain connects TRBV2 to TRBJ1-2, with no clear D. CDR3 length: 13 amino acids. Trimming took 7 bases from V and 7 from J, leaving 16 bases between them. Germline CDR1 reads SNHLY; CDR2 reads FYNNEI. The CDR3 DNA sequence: TGTGCCAGCAAACCCCTACCTCCGGGTGGCTACACCTTC. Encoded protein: CASKPLPPGGYTF.

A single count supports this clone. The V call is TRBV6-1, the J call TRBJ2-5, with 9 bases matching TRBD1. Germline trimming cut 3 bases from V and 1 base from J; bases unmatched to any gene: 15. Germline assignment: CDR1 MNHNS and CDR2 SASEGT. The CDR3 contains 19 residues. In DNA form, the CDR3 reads TGTGCCAGCAGTGACGCTCCACAGGGGGCGAACCGAGTCCAAGAGACCCAGTACTTC. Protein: CASSDAPQGANRVQETQYF.

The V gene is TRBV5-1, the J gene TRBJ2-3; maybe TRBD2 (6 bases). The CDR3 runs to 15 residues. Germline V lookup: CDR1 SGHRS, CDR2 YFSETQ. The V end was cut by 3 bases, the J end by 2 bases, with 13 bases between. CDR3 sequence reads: CASSSGTFNTDTQYF. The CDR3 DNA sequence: TGCGCCAGCAGCTCCGGGACTTTTAACACAGATACGCAGTATTTT.

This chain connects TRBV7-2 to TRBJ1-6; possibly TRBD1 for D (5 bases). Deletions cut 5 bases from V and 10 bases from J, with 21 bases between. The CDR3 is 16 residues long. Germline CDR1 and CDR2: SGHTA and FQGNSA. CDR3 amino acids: CASSTEGRRGKSPLHF. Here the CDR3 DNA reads TGTGCCAGCAGCACCGAGGGCCGCCGGGGGAAATCACCCCTCCACTTT.

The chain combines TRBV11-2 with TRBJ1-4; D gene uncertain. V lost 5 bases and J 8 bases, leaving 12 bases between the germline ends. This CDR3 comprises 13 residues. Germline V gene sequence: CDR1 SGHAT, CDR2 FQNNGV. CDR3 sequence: CASSRHEGEKLFF. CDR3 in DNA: TGTGCCAGCAGCCGACACGAGGGAGAAAAACTGTTTTTT. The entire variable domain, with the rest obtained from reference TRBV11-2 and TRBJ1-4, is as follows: EAGVAQSPRYKIIEKRQSVAFWCNPISGHATLYWYQQILGQGPKLLIQFQNNGVVDDSQLPKDRFSAERLKGVDSTLKIQPAKLEDSAVYLCASSRHEGEKLFFGSGTQLSVL.

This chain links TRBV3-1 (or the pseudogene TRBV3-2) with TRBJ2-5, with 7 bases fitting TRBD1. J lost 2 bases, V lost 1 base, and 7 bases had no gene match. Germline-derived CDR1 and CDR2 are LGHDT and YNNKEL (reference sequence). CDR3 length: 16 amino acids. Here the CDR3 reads CASSQGLGQQQETQYF. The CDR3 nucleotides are TGTGCCAGCAGCCAAGGTCTGGGACAGCAGCAAGAGACCCAGTACTTC.

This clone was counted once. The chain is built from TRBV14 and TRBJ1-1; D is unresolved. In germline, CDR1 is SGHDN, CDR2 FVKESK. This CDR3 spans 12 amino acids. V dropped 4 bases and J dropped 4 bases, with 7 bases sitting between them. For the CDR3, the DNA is TGTGCCAGCAGCCCGTCGGGCACTGAAGCTTTCTTT. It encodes CASSPSGTEAFF.

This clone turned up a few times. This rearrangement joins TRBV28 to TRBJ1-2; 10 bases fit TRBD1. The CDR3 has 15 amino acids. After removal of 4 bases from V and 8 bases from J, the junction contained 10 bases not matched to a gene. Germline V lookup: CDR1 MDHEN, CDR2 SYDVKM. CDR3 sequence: CASSSTGTGVLGYTF. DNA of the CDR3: TGTGCCAGCAGTTCAACCGGGACAGGGGTCTTAGGCTACACCTTC.

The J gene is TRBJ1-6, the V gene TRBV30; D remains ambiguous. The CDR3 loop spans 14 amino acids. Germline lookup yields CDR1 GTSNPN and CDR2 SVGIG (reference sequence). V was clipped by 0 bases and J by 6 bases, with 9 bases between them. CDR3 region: CAWSVLRANSPLHF. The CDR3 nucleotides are TGTGCCTGGAGTGTGTTGAGGGCTAATTCACCCCTCCACTTT.

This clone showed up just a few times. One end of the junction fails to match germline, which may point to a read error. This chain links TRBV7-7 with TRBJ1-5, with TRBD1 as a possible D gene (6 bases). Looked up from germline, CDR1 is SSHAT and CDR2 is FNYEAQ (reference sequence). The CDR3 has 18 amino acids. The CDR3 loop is CASSLGSDTRDIHQPQHF. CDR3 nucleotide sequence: TGTGCTAGCAGCTTAGGGTCAGACACCCGGGACATCCATCAGCCCCAGCATTTT.

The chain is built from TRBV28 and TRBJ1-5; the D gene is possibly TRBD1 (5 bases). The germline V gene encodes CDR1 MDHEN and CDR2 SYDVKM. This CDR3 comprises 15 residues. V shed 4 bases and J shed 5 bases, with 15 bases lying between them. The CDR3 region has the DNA TGTGCCAGCAGTTCCACGTACCCGGGGGATCAGCCCCAGCATTTT. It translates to CASSSTYPGDQPQHF.